This is a list of T cell receptor beta chains from one sample in a study of regulatory T cells in long-lasting Graves disease. TCRdb processed the multiplex PCR reads anew with MiXCR; each CDR3 protein has one entry. The sample carries 550,000 or so distinct CDR3 sequences, around 12% recorded once. These data were also filed under a second study, of T cells in Graves' hyperthyroidism and ophthalmopathy.

The sequencing used peripheral blood mononuclear cells (PBMCs), collected at new diagnosis, from a patient treated with antithyroid drugs. These receptors originate from a woman in her thirties with Graves disease. The CDR3 runs from the conserved cysteine through the conserved F or W. The D gene is left open where the match is weak. Size is omitted from some rows. Given values are once, few, many or a class for expanded clones.

cdr3_nt	cdr3_aa	clone_size	d_call	v_call	j_call
TGTGCCAGCAGGCCGGGACTTGTCTCCTACGAGCAGTACTTC	CASRPGLVSYEQYF	many	-	TRBV2	TRBJ2-7
TGTGCCTGGAGTGGTCAGGGCGGGGAAAAACTGTTTTTT	CAWSGQGGEKLFF	many	-	TRBV30	TRBJ1-4
TGTGCCAGCAGTTTACTAGCGGGGGACCAAGAGACCCAGTACTTC	CASSLLAGDQETQYF	many	TRBD2	TRBV28	TRBJ2-5
TGTGCCAGCAGCGGGAGGCGGGAGGCAGTCAATGAGCAGTTCTTC	CASSGRREAVNEQFF	few	TRBD2	TRBV2	TRBJ2-1
TGTGCCAGCAGTGCCGGGACAGTGATCTACGAGCAGTACTTC	CASSAGTVIYEQYF	many	TRBD1	TRBV12-3/TRBV12-4	TRBJ2-7
TGTGCCAGCAGCCCGGTCGGGGGGGGCTCCTACGAGCAGTACTTC	CASSPVGGGSYEQYF	many	TRBD2	TRBV6-1	TRBJ2-7
TGCAGCGTTGAAGATCGACAGGGGTACAATGAGCAGTTCTTC	CSVEDRQGYNEQFF	many	TRBD1	TRBV29-1	TRBJ2-1
TGTGCCAGCAGTTCTATAATCCATGAGCAGTTCTTC	CASSSIIHEQFF	many	-	TRBV6-2/TRBV6-3	TRBJ2-1
TGTGCCAGCAGCTTTGGCTCCCGGGGGATTAATGAGCAGTTCTTC	CASSFGSRGINEQFF	-	-	TRBV7-9	TRBJ2-1
TGTGCCAGCAGCTTTCAGGGAAACGAGCAGTACTTC	CASSFQGNEQYF	many	-	TRBV7-9	TRBJ2-7
TGTGCCAGCAGTGACAGAACTGGGGCCAACGTCCTGACTTTC	CASSDRTGANVLTF	-	-	TRBV2	TRBJ2-6
TGCGCCAGCAGCTTCTCCAGGGATGAAAAACTGTTTTTT	CASSFSRDEKLFF	many	-	TRBV5-1	TRBJ1-4
TGCGCCAGCAGCCAAGGGTCGTTCTACGAGCAGTACTTC	CASSQGSFYEQYF	-	-	TRBV4-3	TRBJ2-7
TGTGCCAGCAGCACACGACAGGGTACCTACAATGAGCAGTTCTTC	CASSTRQGTYNEQFF	many	TRBD1	TRBV7-3	TRBJ2-1
TGTGCCAGCAGCCAAGAAGGCAGGGGGCTCGGTGGAAACACCATATATTTT	CASSQEGRGLGGNTIYF	few	TRBD1	TRBV3-1	TRBJ1-3
TGTGCCAGCTCGGGACTCCCAGTCGGCACAGATACGCAGTATTTT	CASSGLPVGTDTQYF	-	-	TRBV19	TRBJ2-3
TGTGCCAGCAGTGAAGCGGTGACAGGAGCTAACTATGGCTACACCTTC	CASSEAVTGANYGYTF	many	-	TRBV2	TRBJ1-2
TGTGCCATCAGTGAGTTTGGAAACACCATATATTTT	CAISEFGNTIYF	few	-	TRBV10-3	TRBJ1-3
TGTGCCAGCAGTCCAAATCGGGACAGGAGAGAGTACTTC	CASSPNRDRREYF	many	TRBD1	TRBV2	TRBJ2-4
TGTGCCAGCTCACCCATGGGCTTTTGGGACGAGCAGTACTTC	CASSPMGFWDEQYF	many	-	TRBV18	TRBJ2-7
TGCAGTGCTAGAGATTTCAGGGGCAATCAGCCCCAGCATTTT	CSARDFRGNQPQHF	-	-	TRBV20-1	TRBJ1-5
TGTGCCAGCAGAGCCCGACCGATGGGAGAAAAACTGTTTTTT	CASRARPMGEKLFF	many	-	TRBV12-3/TRBV12-4	TRBJ1-4
TGTGCCAGCAGGCAGCTGATGACGGCGTACGAGCAGTACTTC	CASRQLMTAYEQYF	many	-	TRBV5-5	TRBJ2-7
TGTGCCAGCAGCCCCCTAGAGGGGGGCACTGAAGCTTTCTTT	CASSPLEGGTEAFF	-	-	TRBV9	TRBJ1-1
TGTGCCAGTAGTATTGCCGGGTTTTCAGGCGTCAAGAATTATAACTATGGCTACACCTTC	CASSIAGFSGVKNYNYGYTF	many	-	TRBV19	TRBJ1-2
TGTGCCTGGAGTAGAGGGGGCGCCTACAATGAGCAGTTCTTC	CAWSRGGAYNEQFF	-	TRBD1	TRBV30	TRBJ2-1
TGTGCCAGCAGCCCTCAGGCAGCCACAGATACGCAGTATTTT	CASSPQAATDTQYF	many	-	TRBV12-3/TRBV12-4	TRBJ2-3
TGTGCCAGCAGCTACAGAGGGAGGGCTGGCTACACCTTC	CASSYRGRAGYTF	once	-	TRBV28	TRBJ1-2
TGTGCCAGTAGTCCCCTTCTAGAATATACGCAGTATTTT	CASSPLLEYTQYF	many	-	TRBV19	TRBJ2-3
TGCAGTGCAGGGACAGGGGGGCGCAATCAGCCCCAGCATTTT	CSAGTGGRNQPQHF	many	TRBD1	TRBV20-1	TRBJ1-5
TGTGCCAGCGGAACCGCCTACAATGAGCAGTTCTTC	CASGTAYNEQFF	many	-	TRBV27	TRBJ2-1
TGCGCCAGCAGCCGGGGGGACCTGATGAACACTGAAGCTTTCTTT	CASSRGDLMNTEAFF	-	-	TRBV5-1	TRBJ1-1
TGTGCCAGCAGGGCGCTAGCGGGAGGGTTCAATGAGCAGTTCTTC	CASRALAGGFNEQFF	many	TRBD2	TRBV2	TRBJ2-1
TGTGCCAGCAGCGATATACGGGATGGCTACACCTTC	CASSDIRDGYTF	many	-	TRBV5-8	TRBJ1-2
TGTGCCAGCAGCCGGACAGGGGCGCCGAACACTGAAGCTTTCTTT	CASSRTGAPNTEAFF	many	TRBD1	TRBV7-2	TRBJ1-1
TGCGCCAGCAGCTTGGGATACCAGGGGGTCACAGAAAAACTGTTTTTT	CASSLGYQGVTEKLFF	-	TRBD1	TRBV5-1	TRBJ1-4
TGTGCCAGCAGTTTGCAGCGGGGGGCCAAAAACATTCAGTACTTC	CASSLQRGAKNIQYF	many	TRBD2	TRBV27	TRBJ2-4
TGTGCCAGCAGCTTTTTCGGGGGGGGCAATGAGCAGTTCTTC	CASSFFGGGNEQFF	many	TRBD2	TRBV11-3	TRBJ2-1
TGTGCCAGCTCAGGACAGGAAACTAATGAAAAACTGTTTTTT	CASSGQETNEKLFF	many	TRBD1	TRBV18	TRBJ1-4
TGTGCCAGCAGCCACCTCCTGCGGGAAGAGGATGGCTACACCTTC	CASSHLLREEDGYTF	-	-	TRBV14	TRBJ1-2